A selection of T cell receptor beta chains follows, all from one sample in a study of blood T cell repertoires in COVID-19. Some clones are missing from TCRdb's copy, which holds only in-frame ones; the method was immunoSEQ multiplex PCR. The data show over 150,000 clones, roughly 81% seen once. The sequencing input was peripheral blood. These receptors all come from a woman aged 60 to 75 with COVID-19, enrolled during active disease. The CDR3 runs from the conserved cysteine through the conserved F or W. A D gene is named only where the DNA matches it firmly. Some rows have no size entry. The others give once, few or many, or a class for an expanded clone.

v_gene	j_gene	d_gene	abundance	CDR3nt	CDR3aa
TRBV12-3/TRBV12-4	TRBJ1-1	.	.	TGTGCCACCATGGGGCGGAACACTGAAGCTTTCTTT	CATMGRNTEAFF
TRBV4-2	TRBJ2-1	.	.	TGTGCCAGCAGCCGGATGACTGCGGGGGCCGGGAATGAGCAGTTCTTC	CASSRMTAGAGNEQFF
TRBV19	TRBJ1-2	TRBD1	few	TGTGCCAGTAGCTTACAGGGGGCGCTTGGCTACACCTTC	CASSLQGALGYTF
TRBV29-1	TRBJ1-1	.	once	TGCAGCGTTGAATCCAAAATCATGGCAGGGGTCCCTGAAGCTTTCTTT	CSVESKIMAGVPEAFF
TRBV11-2	TRBJ2-3	.	.	TGTGCCAGCAGCTCCTCCCGACTAGCAGATACGCAGTATTTT	CASSSSRLADTQYF
TRBV6-4	TRBJ1-1	.	.	TGTGCCAGCAGGGATACGGACAGATGGACTGAAGCTTTCTTT	CASRDTDRWTEAFF
TRBV5-1	TRBJ2-3	.	.	TGCGCCAGCAGCTTGGAATGGGGCAGCACAGATACGCAGTATTTT	CASSLEWGSTDTQYF
TRBV5-6	TRBJ1-1	TRBD1	.	TGTGCCAGCAGCTTTCGGACAGGATTGAACACTGAAGCTTTCTTT	CASSFRTGLNTEAFF
TRBV2	TRBJ2-3	TRBD1	.	TGTGCCAGCAGCCAGGGGGCCAGGGCTGGCACAGATACGCAGTATTTT	CASSQGARAGTDTQYF
TRBV10-3	TRBJ2-1	.	.	TGTGCCATCAGTGTAGAGCCTGCTCCACGCAATGAGCAGTTCTTC	CAISVEPAPRNEQFF
TRBV18	TRBJ1-2	.	.	TGTGCCAGCTCACGATCTGTGGTGGAGGGGAGGGAATCTGGCTACACCTTC	CASSRSVVEGRESGYTF
TRBV10-2	TRBJ2-3	TRBD2	.	TGCGCCACCGGAATGACTAGCGGGACAGATACGCAGTATTTT	CATGMTSGTDTQYF
TRBV15	TRBJ1-1	.	.	TGTGCCACCAGCAGAGTTGGCAGGAAAGCTTTCTTT	CATSRVGRKAFF
TRBV19	TRBJ2-6	.	.	TGTGCCAGTAGTATAAAAGCAGGGGGGTTTAGCTCTGGGGCCAACGTCCTGACTTTC	CASSIKAGGFSSGANVLTF
TRBV9	TRBJ1-1	.	.	TGTGCCAGCAGCTACATCCAGGGGATGAACACTGAAGCTTTCTTT	CASSYIQGMNTEAFF
TRBV5-1	TRBJ1-2	.	few	TGCGCCAGCAGCTTCCGGGAAAACTATGGCTACACCTTC	CASSFRENYGYTF
TRBV5-1	TRBJ2-2	TRBD1	.	TGCGCCAGCAGCATGGGACAGGGGAACACCGGGGAGCTGTTTTTT	CASSMGQGNTGELFF
TRBV6-6	TRBJ1-5	.	once	TGTGCCAGCATCAACTTCGTTAGGGGAAGCAATCAGCCCCAGCATTTT	CASINFVRGSNQPQHF
TRBV2	TRBJ1-1	.	.	TGTGCCAGCAGCGAGCGGCGGGGAATGAACACTGAAGCTTTCTTT	CASSERRGMNTEAFF
TRBV19	TRBJ1-1	.	.	TGTGCCAGTAGTAGGGCAGGACAGAACACTGAAGCTTTCTTT	CASSRAGQNTEAFF
TRBV7-7	TRBJ2-1	.	.	TGTGCTAGCAGCGCAATAGGCAGGGTGGATGAGCAGTTCTTC	CASSAIGRVDEQFF
TRBV18	TRBJ1-3	.	once	TGTGCCAGCCGCCGGGACACCGATACCTACACCATATATTTT	CASRRDTDTYTIYF
TRBV27	TRBJ1-2	TRBD1	few	TGTGCCAGCAGTATCGACAGGGGGAGCTATGGCTACACCTTC	CASSIDRGSYGYTF
TRBV5-6	TRBJ2-1	.	.	TGTGCCAGCCGCATTCTAGCAAGCAATGAGCAGTTCTTC	CASRILASNEQFF
TRBV5-4	TRBJ1-2	TRBD1	.	TGTGCCAGCAGCCCCGGGACAGGGGGAGGCTATGGCTACACCTTC	CASSPGTGGGYGYTF
TRBV29-1	TRBJ2-1	TRBD2	.	TGCAGCGTTGGTGGGACTAGCGTATACAATGAGCAGTTCTTC	CSVGGTSVYNEQFF
TRBV18	TRBJ2-5	.	many	TGTGCCAGCTCTTTAAGCGCCCAAGAGACCCAGTACTTC	CASSLSAQETQYF
TRBV5-5	TRBJ2-1	.	few	TGTGCCAGCAGCTTGGCAGTCGTTGAGCAGTTCTTC	CASSLAVVEQFF
TRBV3-1/TRBV3-2	TRBJ1-6	.	.	TGTGCCAGCAGCCCCCCCGGACAGATAAATTCACCCCTCCACTTT	CASSPPGQINSPLHF
TRBV4-1	TRBJ1-4	.	.	TGCGCCAGCAGCCAAGAATACGACAGAACCTTCAATGAAAAACTGTTTTTT	CASSQEYDRTFNEKLFF
TRBV7-9	TRBJ2-1	TRBD1	.	TGTGCCAGCAGCCCCCGACAGGGCGACAATGAGCAGTTCTTC	CASSPRQGDNEQFF
TRBV9	TRBJ1-6	TRBD1	.	TGTGCCAGCAGCGCGGGACAGGCGAATTCACCCCTCCACTTT	CASSAGQANSPLHF
TRBV5-1	TRBJ2-7	TRBD2	few	TGCGCCAGCAGCTTCGGCCCGGTAGCGGGATCCTCCTACGAGCAGTACTTC	CASSFGPVAGSSYEQYF
TRBV7-3	TRBJ2-5	TRBD2	once	TGTGCCAGCAGCTTAGCGGGGGGGCCTGTACGAGAGACCCAGTACTTC	CASSLAGGPVRETQYF
TRBV18	TRBJ1-2	.	.	TGTGCCAGCTCACCACAGGACAGCCCCTATGGCTACACCTTC	CASSPQDSPYGYTF
TRBV13	TRBJ1-6	.	.	TGTGCCAGCCGCCCGGGGAATAATTCACCCCTCCACTTT	CASRPGNNSPLHF
TRBV5-1	TRBJ2-3	.	.	TGCGCCAGCAGCTGGCAGTATACGCAGTATTTT	CASSWQYTQYF
TRBV10-3	TRBJ1-5	.	.	TGTGCCATCAGACCCCGGGATCAGCCCCAGCATTTT	CAIRPRDQPQHF
TRBV19	TRBJ1-2	.	.	TGTGCCAGTAGTAACTCAGGGTTCATGGGCTACACCTTC	CASSNSGFMGYTF
TRBV10-3	TRBJ2-1	.	once	TGTGCCATCAAAGGGGTTAGCTCCTACAATGAGCAGTTCTTC	CAIKGVSSYNEQFF
TRBV2	TRBJ2-2	TRBD1	.	TGTGCCAGCAGGAGGGGGCTGTCCGGGGAGCTGTTTTTT	CASRRGLSGELFF
TRBV11-2	TRBJ1-1	.	.	TGTGCCAGCAGCGCCGGCAGACTGACTGGCTTGGAAGCTTTCTTT	CASSAGRLTGLEAFF
TRBV9	TRBJ1-4	.	once	TGTGCCAGCAGCGTAGGAGTTAGGGGAAAGGCTCTTTCGGATGAAAAACTGTTTTTT	CASSVGVRGKALSDEKLFF
TRBV3-1/TRBV3-2	TRBJ1-6	TRBD1	.	TGTGCCAGCAGCCGACAGGGTAATTCACCCCTCCACTTT	CASSRQGNSPLHF
TRBV13	TRBJ2-4	.	.	TGTGCCAGCAGCTCGGGCCCGGGGAACATTCAGTACTTC	CASSSGPGNIQYF
TRBV4-1	TRBJ1-2	TRBD1	.	TGCGCCAGCAGCCAAGATTCTGGACAGGGGACCATTAACTATGGCTACACCTTC	CASSQDSGQGTINYGYTF
TRBV10-3	TRBJ2-5	.	.	TGTGCCATCAATCGAGCAGATGCGGGACAAGAGACCCAGTACTTC	CAINRADAGQETQYF
TRBV6-5	TRBJ1-1	.	.	TGTGCCAGCAGTTACTCGGGGGGGGTTATGACTGAAGCTTTCTTT	CASSYSGGVMTEAFF
TRBV10-3	TRBJ1-4	.	.	TGTGCCATTGGACAGTCAACTAATGAAAAACTGTTTTTT	CAIGQSTNEKLFF
TRBV28	TRBJ1-1	.	once	TGTGCCAGCAGTCGGCGGGGGCCCTCGAACACTGAAGCTTTCTTT	CASSRRGPSNTEAFF
TRBV18	TRBJ1-6	TRBD1	many	TGTGCCAGCTCTCCGGACAGGGAGAATTCACCCCTCCACTTT	CASSPDRENSPLHF
TRBV3-1/TRBV3-2	TRBJ1-1	.	once	TGTGCCAGCAGCTATCTAACGGGCACTGAAGCTTTCTTT	CASSYLTGTEAFF